This TCR beta chain originates from a study of cytomegalovirus exposure and HLA in healthy donors. Overall study findings and caveats: It is likely that the observed cluster of highly shared sequence variants was a sequencing artifact.

Turning to this clone: What it recognizes is unknown.

Healthy bone marrow donors made up the cohort. PCR primers comprised 60 Vbeta and 13 Jbeta primers. The assay was immunoSEQ multiplex PCR, and TCRdb's table has in-frame clones only and misses some. Of around 65,000 clones listed, 70% to 85% are singletons. Unmatched junction bases numbered 8, after V lost 4 bases and J lost 5 bases. The length of the CDR3 is 14 residues. CDR1 and CDR2 (germline): SGHNT, YYREEE (reference sequence). The material sequenced was PBMCs. The chain couples TRBV5-4 to TRBJ2-5; 7 bases match TRBD1. The receptor's source is a girl aged 5-17 years in good health and CMV-seropositive. DNA of the CDR3: TGTGCCAGCAGCCGGGGACAGCGTATTGAGACCCAGTACTTC. It yields the protein CASSRGQRIETQYF.